This TCR beta chain comes out of a study of shared clonotypes between healthy human individuals. CD45RO-negative, CCR7-positively selected cells formed the naive CD8 fraction, excluding terminally differentiated effector memory CD45RA+ cells. Here immunoSEQ multiplex PCR was the method, and the copy in TCRdb shows in-frame clones only, minus some. Altogether hundreds of thousands of clones are present, 85% to 95% being singletons, with the ten largest covering about 0.11%. From germline, CDR1 is LGHNA and CDR2 YNFKEQ. The CDR3 totals 16 residues. This chain joins TRBV4-2 and TRBJ2-5, with 8 bases aligning to TRBD1. Near its end, the DNA agrees better with TRBJ2-7, so the J call may be wrong. Sequencing used naive CD8+ T cells sorted from blood. The TCR was taken from a woman under 40 in good health. CDR3 bases: TGTGCCAGCAGCCAAGTTAGCGCCGGGACAGGCTACGAGCAGTACTTC. It yields the protein CASSQVSAGTGYEQYF.